This section outlines one T cell receptor (beta chain) sequence together with its context. This clonotype was seen ten or more times. The antigen it binds to is not known. This clone may be a read error of a much larger clone one base away. This entry comes from a study of Graves' ophthalmopathy and Graves' hyperthyroidism (dated by TCRdb to the late 2010s). A note on the overall study: Peripheral blood was collected at initial diagnosis, prior to any treatment. The study used signatures of the TCR beta repertoire to tell Graves' ophthalmopathy apart from Graves' hyperthyroidism and to predict which patients would progress to ophthalmopathy. To explore V-J signatures that separate ophthalmopathy from hyperthyroidism, a discovery set of about a hundred patients was enrolled, consisting of approximately 44 with ophthalmopathy and about 60 with stable hyperthyroidism. T-cell repertoires of thyroid tissue and blood were compared in several hyperthyroidism patients. After sampling, hyperthyroidism patients received methimazole starting at 30 mg daily, and ophthalmopathy patients received high-dose intravenous methylprednisolone. An independent validation cohort comprised fewer than 20 hyperthyroidism patients and 15 to 17 patients who later progressed from hyperthyroidism to ophthalmopathy. The 85 to 100 discovery patients were divided at random into training and test sets in a 7:3 ratio. In total, around 140 blood samples were TCR-sequenced: under 45 ophthalmopathy, under 80 hyperthyroidism and around 17 hyperthyroidism-to-ophthalmopathy patients. The research as a whole found: In validation, the model predicted ophthalmopathy progression with about 64% sensitivity and approximately 78% specificity; around twelve predicted patients were CT-confirmed with GO in a median of approximately 6.5 months. No statistical method was used to set the sample size in advance, and the investigators knew which group each participant was assigned to. The 13-signature model separated ophthalmopathy from stable hyperthyroidism with around 90% sensitivity and almost 84% specificity in cross-validation, and 80%/75% in the test set. Among expanded thyroid clonotypes with frequency above 0.001, most also showed up in blood, which suggests that blood repertoires may reflect the thyroid immune response.

The CDR3 holds 16 amino acids from the cysteine to the phenylalanine. The retained sequence is limited to the CDR3, 48 bases, with the frame set at the first base. V drops 6 bases and J drops 0 bases, leaving 18 bases in between. Ophthalmopathy patients had moderately to severely active disease, Clinical Activity Score of at least 3, NOSPECS grade of at least 4, and disease duration under 3 months. Anyone with other autoimmune diseases, uncontrolled infections, pregnancy or lactation was excluded from the study. Diagnosis relied on clinical symptoms, serum thyroxine, TRAb, thyroid ultrasound and orbital computed tomography. Using Ficoll-Paque density gradient centrifugation, PBMCs were isolated from about 9.2 ml of fresh peripheral blood. Total RNA was extracted with Trizol reagent and quality-checked on an Agilent 2100 Bioanalyzer. For repertoire sequencing, the TCR beta CDR3 regions were amplified from RNA transcripts. The first round was an RT-PCR using HTBI primers with the Qiagen OneStep RT-PCR kit, and this first round was followed by a second-round multiplex PCR, then size selection and purification. Libraries were sequenced paired-end with 100 bp reads on an Illumina HiSeq2000. The source study handled its data this way. Reads were processed with SOAPnuke, discarding reads with adapters, uncalled bases, mean Phred below 15, or no exact constant-primer or identifier match. COPE v1.2.5 was used to merge high-quality paired reads. Unique nucleotide sequences were defined as clonotypes and aligned to IMGT TRB V, D and J references using MiTCR v1.1. The analysis was limited to V-J combinations with a frequency above 0.0001, which together covered approximately 99% of repertoires. For each V-J combination, a TCR clonal expansion and chaos score was defined as F50 clonal expansion divided by the chaos observed in the TCRdist matrix. Welch's t-statistics and random forest were used to reduce the features to 13 V-J combinations, which were then used as input to a naive Bayes classifier. Thyroid-blood repertoire similarity was quantified with the Morisita-Horn index. TCRdb ran its own pipeline on the public reads, namely fastp trimming at Q25 and MiXCR clone calling, and kept in-frame beta chains. Duplicate CDR3 protein sequences are folded into a single record with the most common DNA and genes. In this record, the V and J calls reflect TCRdb's handling and not the investigators' own analysis. This sample holds 170,000 or so distinct CDR3 sequences; about 40% were observed only once. The biggest ten clones account for less than 6% of the sample.

The V gene is TRBV12-3 or TRBV12-4 and the J gene is TRBJ2-7, with TRBD1 perhaps the D gene, on 5 matching bases. This receptor was identified in a middle-aged woman with Graves' ophthalmopathy. Donor details come from another sample of the same person, matched by shared clones. The sequenced sample was peripheral blood. The DNA reads as follows: TGTGCCAGCAGCCTCGCACAGGAGACGTACTCCTACGAGCAGTACTTC. Its amino acids are CASSLAQETYSYEQYF.